This is a list of T cell receptor beta chains from one sample in a study of blood T cell repertoires in COVID-19. Using immunoSEQ multiplex PCR, the repertoire was profiled, and TCRdb retains in-frame clones only, with some absent. The table lists 110,000 to 150,000 clones, over 75% of them singletons. Sequencing was carried out using peripheral blood. These receptors originate from a human donor in a cohort sampled during active COVID-19. CDR3s include the opening cysteine and the closing phenylalanine or tryptophan. A D gene is named only where the DNA matches it firmly. Size tells how often a clone was seen (once, few, many) or the class of an expanded clone, and some rows leave it out.

v_gene: TRBV11-3; abundance: NA; d_gene: TRBD2; j_gene: TRBJ2-3; CDR3nt: TGTGCCAGCAGCCCCGGGACTAGCGGGAGTGGGGCAGATACGCAGTATTTT; CDR3aa: CASSPGTSGSGADTQYF
v_gene: TRBV20-1; abundance: NA; d_gene: NA; j_gene: TRBJ2-1; CDR3nt: TGCAGTGCTAGTCCCAGGGAAAGTGAGCAGTTCTTC; CDR3aa: CSASPRESEQFF
v_gene: TRBV2; abundance: once; d_gene: NA; j_gene: TRBJ1-2; CDR3nt: TGTGCCAGCAGAGGGGGATTTGGTGGCTACACCTTC; CDR3aa: CASRGGFGGYTF
v_gene: TRBV2; abundance: few; d_gene: NA; j_gene: TRBJ1-2; CDR3nt: TGTGCCAGCAGGCGAACAGGGATGTATGGCTACACCTTC; CDR3aa: CASRRTGMYGYTF
v_gene: TRBV7-2; abundance: NA; d_gene: NA; j_gene: TRBJ1-1; CDR3nt: TGTGCCAGCAGCTTGACAGCTCCGTTTGAAGCTTTCTTT; CDR3aa: CASSLTAPFEAFF
v_gene: TRBV5-5; abundance: once; d_gene: NA; j_gene: TRBJ1-1; CDR3nt: TGTGCCACCACAGGTGGGGGAGGCACTGAAGCTTTCTTT; CDR3aa: CATTGGGGTEAFF
v_gene: TRBV9; abundance: NA; d_gene: TRBD1; j_gene: TRBJ1-6; CDR3nt: TGTGCCAGCAGCGCCGGAACAGGGGGAAGTAATTCACCCCTCCACTTT; CDR3aa: CASSAGTGGSNSPLHF
v_gene: TRBV5-8; abundance: once; d_gene: TRBD2; j_gene: TRBJ2-1; CDR3nt: TGTGCCAGCAGCTTGGTAGGACTAGGCGGCCTCCAGTTCTTC; CDR3aa: CASSLVGLGGLQFF
v_gene: TRBV2; abundance: NA; d_gene: NA; j_gene: TRBJ2-5; CDR3nt: TGTGCCAGCAGTGATCGGGGAGGCGGTCATGAGACCCAGTACTTC; CDR3aa: CASSDRGGGHETQYF
v_gene: TRBV5-4; abundance: few; d_gene: TRBD2; j_gene: TRBJ2-2; CDR3nt: TGTGCCAGCAGCTTGAAGACTAGCGCAGACACCGGGGAGCTGTTTTTT; CDR3aa: CASSLKTSADTGELFF
v_gene: TRBV7-2; abundance: few; d_gene: TRBD1; j_gene: TRBJ1-3; CDR3nt: TGTGCCAGCAGCCGTCAGGGGGCGCGGGGAAACACCATATATTTT; CDR3aa: CASSRQGARGNTIYF
v_gene: TRBV7-2; abundance: NA; d_gene: NA; j_gene: TRBJ2-2; CDR3nt: TGTGCCAGCAGCTCGTTACAGGGTGCCACCGGGGAGCTGTTTTTT; CDR3aa: CASSSLQGATGELFF
v_gene: TRBV30; abundance: NA; d_gene: NA; j_gene: TRBJ2-1; CDR3nt: TGTGCCTGGAGTGGGCGGGTGCTGTTCTTC; CDR3aa: CAWSGRVLFF
v_gene: TRBV5-6; abundance: few; d_gene: TRBD1; j_gene: TRBJ2-3; CDR3nt: TGTGCCAGCAGCTCGGACAGGGGGCGCCGAACAGATACGCAGTATTTT; CDR3aa: CASSSDRGRRTDTQYF
v_gene: TRBV7-9; abundance: NA; d_gene: TRBD1; j_gene: TRBJ2-3; CDR3nt: TGTGCCAGCAGCCGCCGGACAGGGGAAAGCACAGATACGCAGTATTTT; CDR3aa: CASSRRTGESTDTQYF
v_gene: TRBV5-1; abundance: NA; d_gene: TRBD1; j_gene: TRBJ1-4; CDR3nt: TGCGCCAGCAGCCCGACAGGGTTTGGGGAAAAACTGTTTTTT; CDR3aa: CASSPTGFGEKLFF
v_gene: TRBV7-2; abundance: NA; d_gene: NA; j_gene: TRBJ2-3; CDR3nt: TGTGCCAGCAGTCTCCCAGATACGCAGTATTTT; CDR3aa: CASSLPDTQYF
v_gene: TRBV5-1; abundance: few; d_gene: NA; j_gene: TRBJ2-5; CDR3nt: TGCGCCAGCAGTTCCAGTGACAGCTACCAAGAGACCCAGTACTTC; CDR3aa: CASSSSDSYQETQYF
v_gene: TRBV19; abundance: NA; d_gene: NA; j_gene: TRBJ1-2; CDR3nt: TGTGCCAGTGGGCAGAACAACCCCTGGGGCTACACCTTC; CDR3aa: CASGQNNPWGYTF
v_gene: TRBV6-2/TRBV6-3; abundance: NA; d_gene: TRBD1; j_gene: TRBJ1-5; CDR3nt: TGTGCCAGCAGTTATCACAGGGGCAGGGGCAATCAGCCCCAGCATTTT; CDR3aa: CASSYHRGRGNQPQHF
v_gene: TRBV7-9; abundance: NA; d_gene: TRBD1; j_gene: TRBJ2-3; CDR3nt: TGTGCCAGCAGCTTACGGCTGAGGGACAGTTCCACAGATACGCAGTATTTT; CDR3aa: CASSLRLRDSSTDTQYF
v_gene: TRBV3-1/TRBV3-2; abundance: NA; d_gene: TRBD1; j_gene: TRBJ1-1; CDR3nt: TGTGCCAGCAGCCAAGAAGACAGGGGCTCTGAAGCTTTCTTT; CDR3aa: CASSQEDRGSEAFF
v_gene: TRBV19; abundance: NA; d_gene: TRBD2; j_gene: TRBJ2-1; CDR3nt: TGTGCCAGTACTGTAGCGGGCTACTCCTACAATGAGCAGTTCTTC; CDR3aa: CASTVAGYSYNEQFF
v_gene: TRBV7-2; abundance: NA; d_gene: NA; j_gene: TRBJ1-1; CDR3nt: TGTGCCAGCAGCTCTCCTAGGGGCCTGGGAGGCACTGAAGCTTTCTTT; CDR3aa: CASSSPRGLGGTEAFF
v_gene: TRBV5-5; abundance: NA; d_gene: TRBD1; j_gene: TRBJ2-3; CDR3nt: TGTGCCAGCAGCTTTGGACAGGGCACAGATACGCAGTATTTT; CDR3aa: CASSFGQGTDTQYF
v_gene: TRBV5-1; abundance: NA; d_gene: NA; j_gene: TRBJ2-5; CDR3nt: TGCGCCAGCAACAAGGGGGTACAGCCTGGGGAGACCCAGTACTTC; CDR3aa: CASNKGVQPGETQYF
v_gene: TRBV18; abundance: once; d_gene: TRBD1; j_gene: TRBJ2-3; CDR3nt: TGTGCCAGCTCGCCTCGCGTTTGGGACAGTATCACAGATACGCAGTATTTT; CDR3aa: CASSPRVWDSITDTQYF
v_gene: TRBV29-1; abundance: NA; d_gene: TRBD2; j_gene: TRBJ2-5; CDR3nt: TGCACCTATAGCGGGGGGGCCGTAGAGACCCAGTACTTC; CDR3aa: CTYSGGAVETQYF
v_gene: TRBV6-2/TRBV6-3; abundance: NA; d_gene: NA; j_gene: TRBJ2-1; CDR3nt: TGTGCCAGCAGTCCCCCCCGGGGGACCTACAATGAGCAGTTCTTC; CDR3aa: CASSPPRGTYNEQFF
v_gene: TRBV5-3; abundance: once; d_gene: NA; j_gene: TRBJ1-2; CDR3nt: TGTGCCAGAAGCCGCCCCGACGGCGGGACTTATGGCTACACCTTC; CDR3aa: CARSRPDGGTYGYTF
v_gene: TRBV29-1; abundance: few; d_gene: TRBD1; j_gene: TRBJ1-2; CDR3nt: TGCAGCGTTGACTCGGCAGGGGGCGATGGCTACACCTTC; CDR3aa: CSVDSAGGDGYTF
v_gene: TRBV10-3; abundance: NA; d_gene: NA; j_gene: TRBJ1-3; CDR3nt: TGTGCCATCAGATATTCAGAGGACTCTGGAAACACCATATATTTT; CDR3aa: CAIRYSEDSGNTIYF
v_gene: TRBV10-1; abundance: NA; d_gene: NA; j_gene: TRBJ2-7; CDR3nt: TGCGCCACCCCGACAGGAAACTACGAGCAGTACTTC; CDR3aa: CATPTGNYEQYF
v_gene: TRBV3-1/TRBV3-2; abundance: NA; d_gene: TRBD2; j_gene: TRBJ2-5; CDR3nt: TGTGCCAGCAGCCGGTGGACTAGCGGGGGGTCGACCCAGTACTTC; CDR3aa: CASSRWTSGGSTQYF
v_gene: TRBV5-6; abundance: many; d_gene: TRBD2; j_gene: TRBJ2-2; CDR3nt: TGTGCCAGCACCCGGAGGACTAGCGGGGTTTTGAACACCGGGGAGCTGTTTTTT; CDR3aa: CASTRRTSGVLNTGELFF
v_gene: TRBV29-1; abundance: NA; d_gene: TRBD1; j_gene: TRBJ1-3; CDR3nt: TGCAGCGTCGCTCGGGGGACAGGGGCTGGAAACACCATATATTTT; CDR3aa: CSVARGTGAGNTIYF
v_gene: TRBV7-2; abundance: NA; d_gene: TRBD1; j_gene: TRBJ1-6; CDR3nt: TGTGCCAGCAGCGCCGGGACAGCCTGGGGAAATTCACCCCTCCACTTT; CDR3aa: CASSAGTAWGNSPLHF
v_gene: TRBV19; abundance: NA; d_gene: TRBD2; j_gene: TRBJ2-2; CDR3nt: TGTGCCAGTAGTATGGCCCTAGCGGGAGGGCCGAACACCGGGGAGCTGTTTTTT; CDR3aa: CASSMALAGGPNTGELFF
v_gene: TRBV6-5; abundance: NA; d_gene: NA; j_gene: TRBJ2-2; CDR3nt: TGTGCCAGCAGGCGGGACAGTTGGAACACCGGGGAGCTGTTTTTT; CDR3aa: CASRRDSWNTGELFF
v_gene: TRBV23-1; abundance: NA; d_gene: TRBD2; j_gene: TRBJ2-7; CDR3nt: TGCGCCAGAATAGGGACTAGCGGGGGAAAAGGTTTGCAGTACTTC; CDR3aa: CARIGTSGGKGLQYF